The source of this T cell receptor (beta chain) is a study of T-cell memory formation after mild COVID-19. The CDR3 loop spans 17 amino acids. Between the trimmed V and J ends, which lost 4 bases and 5 bases, there was a span of 21 bases. Looked up from germline, CDR1 is LGHDT and CDR2 is YNNKEL (reference sequence). TCRdb ran MiXCR on the 5' RACE reads and lists one entry per CDR3 protein. This table holds 310,000 or so distinct CDR3 sequences, less than 20% found once. The sequence was obtained from a man aged 18 to 30 who had mild COVID-19 (a few samples of this study predate the infection). Cell type and time point are not known. Sequencing was carried out using PBMCs or a T cell subset sorted from them (not recorded which). This chain joins TRBV3-1 and TRBJ2-4, with unresolved D. The CDR3 DNA is TGTGCCAGCAGCCTCACTACAGACCCGCAGTACGAAAACATTCAGTACTTC. This gives the protein CASSLTTDPQYENIQYF.